The TCR beta chain under discussion was sequenced for a study of human T cells and chemical hapten exposure. Findings of the study overall: Donors in the study had alopecia, meaning their immune response may differ from healthy people's.

Specified time point: pre-sensitization, week 0. Sample treatment: therapeutic diphenylcyclopropenone sensitization with weekly scalp DPC. Every donor had alopecia and was 18 to 70 years old; all were suitable for DPC. In this sample, this clonotype turned up many times. Its antigen remains unidentified. Germline values: CDR1 LNHDA, CDR2 SQIVND (reference sequence). This CDR3 region has 14 residues. Trimming took 7 bases from V and 4 from J, leaving 11 bases between them. TCRdb recomputed calls from the RACE reads with MiXCR, one row per CDR3 protein. This sample has approximately 370,000 distinct CDR3 sequences; about 5% occur once, and the top ten carry around 8.8%.

The TCR comes from a young woman with alopecia areata. Some clones in this sample may be carry-over from other donors' samples. Sequences were derived from whole blood, sampled in connection with sensitization to the hapten diphenylcyclopropenone (DPC). The rearrangement joins TRBV19 to TRBJ1-6; D possibly corresponds to TRBD1 (5 bases). The CDR3 DNA reads TGTGCCAGTAAAGGGGACTGGTATAATTCACCCCTCCACTTT. As protein: CASKGDWYNSPLHF.